The rows below give T cell receptor beta chains drawn from one sample of a study of T-cell memory formation after mild COVID-19. MiXCR, applied by TCRdb to the 5' RACE reads, yields one record per CDR3 protein. Of hundreds of thousands of distinct CDR3 sequences listed, 15% to 20% are singletons. Sequenced sample: PBMCs or a T cell subset sorted from them (not recorded which). These receptors were taken from a man younger than 30 who had mild COVID-19 (a few samples of this study predate the infection). Cell type and time point are not known. CDR3s include the opening cysteine and the closing phenylalanine or tryptophan. D genes are given only for firm matches. For some rows the clone size is stated as once, few or many, or as a class when expanded; others skip it.

TRBV9	few	TRBD2	TRBJ2-7	CASSVSGTSETYEQYF	TGTGCCAGCAGCGTATCCGGGACTAGCGAAACCTACGAGCAGTACTTC
TRBV4-3	many	NA	TRBJ2-7	CASSQGYQESYEQYF	TGCGCCAGCAGCCAAGGCTATCAGGAGAGCTACGAGCAGTACTTC
TRBV20-1	NA	NA	TRBJ1-4	CSARDRRGRKEKLFF	TGCAGTGCTAGAGATCGGAGGGGTAGAAAGGAAAAACTGTTTTTT
TRBV12-3/TRBV12-4	few	NA	TRBJ2-2	CASSIISRGELFF	TGTGCCAGCAGTATAATTAGCAGGGGGGAGCTGTTTTTT
TRBV20-1	NA	NA	TRBJ2-5	CSARLTETQYF	TGCAGTGCTAGACTTACCGAGACCCAGTACTTC
TRBV6-6	many	TRBD1	TRBJ2-3	CASSNWGQGPPLLYF	TGTGCCAGCAGTAACTGGGGACAGGGACCCCCGCTCCTGTATTTT
TRBV27	NA	NA	TRBJ2-1	CASRTLAGNEQFF	TGTGCCAGCCGGACCCTGGCCGGGAATGAGCAGTTCTTC
TRBV5-6	few	NA	TRBJ1-3	CASSRTGAGNTIYF	TGTGCCAGCAGCCGTACTGGGGCGGGAAACACCATATATTTT
TRBV10-3	NA	NA	TRBJ2-3	CAISAQDTSTDTQYF	TGTGCCATCAGTGCACAGGATACTAGCACAGATACGCAGTATTTT
TRBV6-5	many	TRBD1	TRBJ2-5	CASSYSEGTGIETQYF	TGTGCCAGCAGTTACTCGGAGGGGACAGGGATAGAGACCCAGTACTTC
TRBV12-3/TRBV12-4	NA	NA	TRBJ2-3	CASSLARRRVDTQYF	TGTGCCAGCAGTTTAGCCCGTCGCCGGGTTGATACGCAGTATTTT
TRBV6-6	NA	NA	TRBJ2-3	CASSYSILRLQYF	TGTGCCAGCAGTTACTCGATTTTACGATTGCAGTATTTT
TRBV29-1	few	TRBD1	TRBJ1-4	CSVASTGYEKLFF	TGCAGCGTCGCCTCGACAGGGTATGAAAAACTGTTTTTT
TRBV6-1	NA	NA	TRBJ1-5	CASGWGSNQPQHF	TGTGCCAGCGGGTGGGGGAGCAATCAGCCCCAGCATTTT
TRBV15	few	NA	TRBJ2-2	CATSRDPAGELFF	TGTGCCACCAGCAGAGATCCGGCCGGGGAGCTGTTTTTT
TRBV28	NA	NA	TRBJ1-3	CATKDSSSGNTIYF	TGTGCCACCAAAGACAGCAGCTCTGGAAACACCATATATTTT
TRBV9	many	NA	TRBJ2-3	CASSVDPGGTDTQYF	TGTGCCAGCAGCGTAGATCCGGGGGGCACAGATACGCAGTATTTT
TRBV4-2	NA	NA	TRBJ2-2	CASSQAAGANTGELFF	TGTGCCAGCAGCCAAGCTGCAGGGGCGAACACCGGGGAGCTGTTTTTT
TRBV6-6	NA	TRBD1	TRBJ2-4	CASSRDRGDLAKNIQYF	TGTGCCAGCAGTCGGGACAGGGGCGACCTAGCCAAAAACATTCAGTACTTC
TRBV20-1	NA	NA	TRBJ2-3	CSAPGLVASQYF	TGCAGTGCTCCGGGGCTAGTAGCCTCGCAGTATTTT
TRBV5-1	NA	NA	TRBJ2-5	CASSLAGGVRETQYF	TGCGCCAGCAGCTTGGCCGGTGGAGTCCGAGAGACCCAGTACTTC
TRBV7-9	many	TRBD1	TRBJ1-1	CASSHSGQRMNTEAFF	TGTGCCAGCAGCCACTCGGGACAGAGGATGAACACTGAAGCTTTCTTT
TRBV9	NA	NA	TRBJ1-2	CASSEDSGNGYTF	TGTGCCAGCAGTGAGGACAGCGGAAATGGCTACACCTTC
TRBV9	few	NA	TRBJ1-1	CASARGGRFPEAFF	TGTGCCAGCGCGCGGGGGGGGCGTTTCCCTGAAGCTTTCTTT
TRBV7-2	NA	NA	TRBJ1-1	CASSLARGETEAFF	TGTGCCAGCAGCTTAGCGCGGGGTGAGACTGAAGCTTTCTTT
TRBV11-2	NA	NA	TRBJ1-2	CASRPITGKFNYGYTF	TGTGCCAGCAGGCCTATTACAGGGAAATTTAACTATGGCTACACCTTC
TRBV30	few	TRBD2	TRBJ2-1	CAWSMGLAGVVEQFF	TGTGCCTGGAGTATGGGACTAGCGGGGGTCGTTGAGCAGTTCTTC
TRBV4-1	few	NA	TRBJ2-5	CASSQDSGLWPETQYF	TGCGCCAGCAGCCAAGATTCCGGACTCTGGCCAGAGACCCAGTACTTC
TRBV4-3	few	NA	TRBJ2-3	CASSQDLKTSTDTQYF	TGCGCCAGCAGCCAAGATCTTAAGACTAGCACAGATACGCAGTATTTT